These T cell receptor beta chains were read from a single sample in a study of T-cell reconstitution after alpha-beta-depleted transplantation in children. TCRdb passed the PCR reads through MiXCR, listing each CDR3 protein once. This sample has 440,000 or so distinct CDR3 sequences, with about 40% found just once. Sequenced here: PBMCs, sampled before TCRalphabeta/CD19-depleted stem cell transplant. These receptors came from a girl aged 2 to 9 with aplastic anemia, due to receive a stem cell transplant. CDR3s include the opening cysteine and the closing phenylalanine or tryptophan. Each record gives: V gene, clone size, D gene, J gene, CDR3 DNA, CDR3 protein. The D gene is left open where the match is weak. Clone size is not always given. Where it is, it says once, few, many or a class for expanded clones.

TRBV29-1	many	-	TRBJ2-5	TGCAGCGTCGGGACGGGCGTGGAGACCCAGTACTTC	CSVGTGVETQYF
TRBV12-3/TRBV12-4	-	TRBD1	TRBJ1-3	TGTGCCAGCAACCCGACAGGGTCTGGAAACACCATATATTTT	CASNPTGSGNTIYF
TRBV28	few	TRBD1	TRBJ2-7	TGTGCCAGCAGTGGACGGACAGGGGTCCTTGAGCAGTACTTC	CASSGRTGVLEQYF
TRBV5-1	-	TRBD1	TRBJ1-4	TGCGCCAGCAGCAGGGACAGGACAGCTAATGAAAAACTGTTTTTT	CASSRDRTANEKLFF
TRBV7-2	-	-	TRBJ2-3	TGTGCCAGCAGCTTAGAACCTGGGCTAGATACGCAGTATTTT	CASSLEPGLDTQYF
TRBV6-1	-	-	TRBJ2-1	TGTGCCAGCAGTGAGGGCGATGAGCAGTTCTTC	CASSEGDEQFF
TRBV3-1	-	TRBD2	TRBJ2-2	TGTGCCAGCAGCCAAGATTTCGGAGCGGGAGGGGTCGGGGAGCTGTTTTTT	CASSQDFGAGGVGELFF
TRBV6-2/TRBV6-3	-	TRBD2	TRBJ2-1	TGTGCCAGCAGCGGGACTAGCGGTAGGCTCTACAATGAGCAGTTCTTC	CASSGTSGRLYNEQFF
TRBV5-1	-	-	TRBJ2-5	TGCGCCAGCAGCTTAAAGGGGATCCAAGAGACCCAGTACTTC	CASSLKGIQETQYF
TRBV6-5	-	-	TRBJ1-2	TGTGCCAGCAGCCATAACTATGGCTACACCTTC	CASSHNYGYTF
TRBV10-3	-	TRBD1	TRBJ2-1	TGTGCCATCAGTGTTGGACAGGGGGTCGATGAGCAGTTCTTC	CAISVGQGVDEQFF
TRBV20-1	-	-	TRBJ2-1	TGCAGTGCTAGAGATCCGGGGGTGGACTACAATGAGCAGTTCTTC	CSARDPGVDYNEQFF
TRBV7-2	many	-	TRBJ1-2	TGTGCCAGCAGCGCTTACTTATCGGGGCCTACAGAGGGGAACACCTTC	CASSAYLSGPTEGNTF
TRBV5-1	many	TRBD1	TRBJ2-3	TGCGCCAGCAGCTTCTCGGGACAGGGGACCGATACGCAGTATTTT	CASSFSGQGTDTQYF
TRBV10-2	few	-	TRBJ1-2	TGCGCCAGCAATCACGGGCTGAACTATGGCTACACCTTC	CASNHGLNYGYTF
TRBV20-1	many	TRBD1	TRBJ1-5	TGCAGTGCTAGAATACCGGGACAGGGAACTTTTCAGCCCCAGCATTTT	CSARIPGQGTFQPQHF
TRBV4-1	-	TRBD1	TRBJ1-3	TGCGCCAGCAGCCAAGTCGAAGGACAGGGCTCTGGAAACACCATATATTTT	CASSQVEGQGSGNTIYF
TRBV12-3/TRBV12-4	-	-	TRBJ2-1	TGTGCCAGCGGCGTTTCCCCCGGTGAGCAGTTCTTC	CASGVSPGEQFF
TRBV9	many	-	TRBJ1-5	TGTGCCAGCAGCGATTCAGGGAATCAGCCCCAGCATTTT	CASSDSGNQPQHF
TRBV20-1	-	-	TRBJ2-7	TGCAGTGCTAGAGATCAGGTGGGGGAACCTTACGAGCAGTACTTC	CSARDQVGEPYEQYF
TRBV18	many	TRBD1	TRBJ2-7	TGTGCCAGCTCACTCGGCAGACAGGGCAGCTCCTACGAGCAGTACTTC	CASSLGRQGSSYEQYF
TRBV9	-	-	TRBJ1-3	TGTGCCAGCAGTTCCGAGGGTGACTCTGGAAACACCATATATTTT	CASSSEGDSGNTIYF
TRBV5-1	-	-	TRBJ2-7	TGCGCCAGCAGCTTGAACCCAGGCGTCGCCTACGAGCAGTACTTC	CASSLNPGVAYEQYF
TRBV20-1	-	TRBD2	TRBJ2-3	TGCAGTGCCCATAAAGGTGCGGGAGTAGGCACAGATACGCAGTATTTT	CSAHKGAGVGTDTQYF
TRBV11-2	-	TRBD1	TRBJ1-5	TGTGCCAGCAGCTTCGACAGGGGAAGCCAGCCCCAGCATTTT	CASSFDRGSQPQHF
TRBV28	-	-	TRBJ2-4	TGTGCCAGCAACCCCCAGGGGGGCTTACTAGCCAAAAACATTCAGTACTTC	CASNPQGGLLAKNIQYF
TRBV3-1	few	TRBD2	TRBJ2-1	TGTGCCAGCCTACTAGCGGGTGACAATGAGCAGTTCTTC	CASLLAGDNEQFF
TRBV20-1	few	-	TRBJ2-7	TGCAGTGCTAGAGCTTTCCAGGCAGACTACGAGCAGTACTTC	CSARAFQADYEQYF
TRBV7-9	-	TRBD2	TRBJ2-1	TGTGCCAGCAGCGGGAGACTAGCGGGATCGTCCTACAATGAGCAGTTCTTC	CASSGRLAGSSYNEQFF
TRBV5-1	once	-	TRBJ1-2	TGCGCCAGCAGCTTGGAGTCTCCCCTCTATGGCTACACCTTC	CASSLESPLYGYTF
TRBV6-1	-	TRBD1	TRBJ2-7	TGTGCCAGCAGGGATGGACAGGGCAACTCCTACGAGCAGTACTTC	CASRDGQGNSYEQYF
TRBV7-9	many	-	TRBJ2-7	TGTGCCAGCAGGGGCGGCTCCTACGAGCAGTACTTC	CASRGGSYEQYF
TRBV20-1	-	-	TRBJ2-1	TGCAGTGCTAGATCCAAATTTGGGGGCCATGAGCAGTTCTTC	CSARSKFGGHEQFF
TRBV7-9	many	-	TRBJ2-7	TGTGCCAGCAGCTCGCATCACTACGAGCAGTACTTC	CASSSHHYEQYF
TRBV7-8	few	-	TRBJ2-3	TGTGCCAGCAGCTTACTCTTGCGCGATACGCAGTATTTT	CASSLLLRDTQYF
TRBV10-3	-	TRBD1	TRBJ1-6	TGTGCCATCAGGGGGACAGGGGAAGGTAATTCACCCCTCCACTTT	CAIRGTGEGNSPLHF
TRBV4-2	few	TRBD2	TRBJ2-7	TGTGCCAGCAGCCGAGAGACTAGCGGGAAGTTCGAGCAGTACTTC	CASSRETSGKFEQYF
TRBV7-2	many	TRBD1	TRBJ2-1	TGTGCCAGCAGCTTACTGCCGGGACAGGGGGATAGCAATGAGCAGTTCTTC	CASSLLPGQGDSNEQFF
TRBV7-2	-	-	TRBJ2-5	TGTGCCAGCAGCTTACAGTCAGAGACCCAGTACTTC	CASSLQSETQYF
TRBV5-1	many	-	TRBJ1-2	TGCGCCAGCAGCTTGGAAGGGCCCGGCTACACCTTC	CASSLEGPGYTF
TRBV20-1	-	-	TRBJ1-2	TGCAGTGCTCCGAGTAATATGGCCTACTATAACTATGGCTACACCTTC	CSAPSNMAYYNYGYTF
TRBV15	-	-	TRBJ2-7	TGTGCCACCAGCGGGGGATCGGACAAGCCCTACGAGCAGTACTTC	CATSGGSDKPYEQYF
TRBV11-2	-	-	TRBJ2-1	TGTGCCAGCAGCTTCCTGACCGCTCCCTACAATGAGCAGTTCTTC	CASSFLTAPYNEQFF
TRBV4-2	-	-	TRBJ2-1	TGTGCCAGCAGCCAAGATTGGAGCAATGAGCAGTTCTTC	CASSQDWSNEQFF